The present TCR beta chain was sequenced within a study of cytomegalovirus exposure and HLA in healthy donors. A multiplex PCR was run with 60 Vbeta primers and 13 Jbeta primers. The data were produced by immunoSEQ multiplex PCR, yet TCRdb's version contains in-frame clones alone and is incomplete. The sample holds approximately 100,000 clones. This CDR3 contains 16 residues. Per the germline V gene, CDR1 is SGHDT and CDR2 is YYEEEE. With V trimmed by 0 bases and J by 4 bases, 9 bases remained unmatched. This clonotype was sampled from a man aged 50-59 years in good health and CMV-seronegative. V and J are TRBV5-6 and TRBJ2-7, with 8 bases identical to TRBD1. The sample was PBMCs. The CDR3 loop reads CASSLGSGTGSYEQYF. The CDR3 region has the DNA TGTGCCAGCAGCTTGGGATCCGGGACAGGCTCTTACGAGCAGTACTTC.